The rows below give T cell receptor beta chains drawn from one sample of a study of OX40 agonist ivuxolimab in advanced cancers. Measured with immunoSEQ multiplex PCR; TCRdb has only the in-frame clones, and not every one. Here the sample spans over 45,000 clones, around 89% being singletons. Sequencing was performed on CD4+ or CD8+ T cells sorted from blood, taken in a trial of the OX40 agonist ivuxolimab. The source of these receptors is an adult with an advanced solid tumor such as melanoma, head and neck, liver or kidney cancer. Each CDR3 is given with its conserved first and last residue. A D gene is named only where the DNA matches it firmly.

J gene,V gene,D gene,CDR3 protein
TRBJ2-7,TRBV15,TRBD1,CATSSNRGSLYEQYF
TRBJ2-5,TRBV5-4,NA,CASSSKGTETQYF
TRBJ2-1,TRBV11-2,TRBD2,CASSSGTSGRYNEQFF
TRBJ2-2,TRBV19,NA,CASKGRQQSPGELFF
TRBJ2-7,TRBV7-9,NA,CASKRQESSYEQYF
TRBJ1-5,TRBV10-2,NA,CASSDYRADQPQHF
TRBJ2-7,TRBV12-5,TRBD1,CASGWDRKTYEQYF
TRBJ2-3,TRBV29-1,NA,CSVGTDWNTQYF
TRBJ2-6,TRBV19,NA,CASSMEGTGANVLTF
TRBJ2-6,TRBV5-5,NA,CASSLLRDGSSGANVLTF
TRBJ1-4,TRBV2,TRBD1,CASSVTGVTNEKLFF
TRBJ2-7,TRBV6-1,TRBD1,CASSEALWTGVSRQYF
TRBJ1-5,TRBV11-2,NA,CASGNNQPQHF
TRBJ2-2,TRBV4-1,TRBD1,CASSPSGQVTGELFF
TRBJ2-3,TRBV18,TRBD1,CASSRLTGGTDTQYF
TRBJ2-1,TRBV5-4,TRBD2,CASSSMTSGAGGEQFF
TRBJ1-1,TRBV5-5,TRBD1,CASSGTGVTEAFF
TRBJ2-1,TRBV7-9,NA,CASSLGQSNEQFF
TRBJ1-6,TRBV6-6,NA,CASRPTDNSPLHF
TRBJ1-1,TRBV10-2,NA,CASSEGGNTEAFF
TRBJ2-7,TRBV27,TRBD2,CASSLWAGGSSEQYF
TRBJ2-5,TRBV11-3,NA,CASSRDTQETQYF
TRBJ2-1,TRBV9,NA,CASSARSSTHNEQFF
TRBJ2-1,TRBV9,TRBD2,CASSVVGGSYNEQFF
TRBJ2-5,TRBV10-2,NA,CASSDRTYQGQETQYF
TRBJ2-5,TRBV2,TRBD2,CATETSGSEETQYF
TRBJ1-4,TRBV27,TRBD1,CASSLLTGDEKLFF